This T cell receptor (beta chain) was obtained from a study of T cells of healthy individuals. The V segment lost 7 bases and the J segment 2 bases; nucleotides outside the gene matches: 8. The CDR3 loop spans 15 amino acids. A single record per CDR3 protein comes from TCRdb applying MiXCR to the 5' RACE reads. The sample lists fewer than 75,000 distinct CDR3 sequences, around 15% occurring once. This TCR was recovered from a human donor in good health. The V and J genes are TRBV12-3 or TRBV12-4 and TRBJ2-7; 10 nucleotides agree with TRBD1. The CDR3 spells CASTPPGQGTYEQYF. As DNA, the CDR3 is TGTGCCAGCACCCCACCGGGACAGGGGACCTACGAGCAGTACTTC.